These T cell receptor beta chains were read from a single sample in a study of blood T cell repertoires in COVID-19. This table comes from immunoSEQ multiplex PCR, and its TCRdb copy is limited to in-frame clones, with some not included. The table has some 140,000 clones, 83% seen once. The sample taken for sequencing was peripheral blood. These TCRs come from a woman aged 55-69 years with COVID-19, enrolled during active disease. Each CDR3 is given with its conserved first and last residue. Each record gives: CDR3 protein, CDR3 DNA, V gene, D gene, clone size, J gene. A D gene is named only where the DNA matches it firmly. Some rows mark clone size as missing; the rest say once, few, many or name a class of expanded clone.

CDR3aa: CASSITGGGTEAFF
CDR3nt: TGTGCCAGCAGCATAACAGGGGGTGGCACTGAAGCTTTCTTT
v_gene: TRBV7-2
d_gene: TRBD1
abundance: .
j_gene: TRBJ1-1

CDR3aa: CASSEGRDSGWGGYTF
CDR3nt: TGTGCCAGCAGTGAAGGCCGGGACAGCGGATGGGGGGGCTACACCTTC
v_gene: TRBV6-1
d_gene: TRBD1
abundance: .
j_gene: TRBJ1-2

CDR3aa: CAISESTGYNSPLHF
CDR3nt: TGTGCCATCAGTGAGTCGACAGGTTATAATTCACCCCTCCACTTT
v_gene: TRBV10-3
d_gene: .
abundance: .
j_gene: TRBJ1-6

CDR3aa: CASSLSAEVQPQHF
CDR3nt: TGTGCCAGCAGTTTATCGGCCGAGGTTCAGCCCCAGCATTTT
v_gene: TRBV28
d_gene: .
abundance: .
j_gene: TRBJ1-5

CDR3aa: CASSLTGQPQHF
CDR3nt: TGTGCCAGCAGTTTAACGGGGCAGCCCCAGCATTTT
v_gene: TRBV28
d_gene: .
abundance: .
j_gene: TRBJ1-5

CDR3aa: CASSDTTGANVLTF
CDR3nt: TGTGCCAGCAGTGACACTACTGGGGCCAACGTCCTGACTTTC
v_gene: TRBV6-4
d_gene: .
abundance: .
j_gene: TRBJ2-6

CDR3aa: CASRVRTGPEKLFF
CDR3nt: TGCGCCAGCAGGGTGAGGACAGGGCCTGAAAAACTGTTTTTT
v_gene: TRBV5-1
d_gene: TRBD1
abundance: .
j_gene: TRBJ1-4

CDR3aa: CASSQGGGATEAFF
CDR3nt: TGTGCCAGCAGCCAAGGGGGGGGTGCCACTGAAGCTTTCTTT
v_gene: TRBV3-1/TRBV3-2
d_gene: .
abundance: .
j_gene: TRBJ1-1

CDR3aa: CATSDDRVRNEQFF
CDR3nt: TGTGCCACCAGTGACGACAGGGTACGCAATGAGCAGTTCTTC
v_gene: TRBV24-1
d_gene: TRBD1
abundance: .
j_gene: TRBJ2-1

CDR3aa: CASSAQGGFGQPQHF
CDR3nt: TGTGCCAGCAGCGCACAGGGGGGTTTTGGCCAGCCCCAGCATTTT
v_gene: TRBV9
d_gene: TRBD1
abundance: few
j_gene: TRBJ1-5

CDR3aa: CASRALPDRERGGYTF
CDR3nt: TGTGCCAGCAGAGCACTTCCGGACAGGGAGAGGGGAGGCTACACCTTC
v_gene: TRBV9
d_gene: TRBD1
abundance: .
j_gene: TRBJ1-2

CDR3aa: CATRGGGSPDTQYF
CDR3nt: TGTGCCACCCGAGGGGGGGGGTCCCCAGATACGCAGTATTTT
v_gene: TRBV27
d_gene: .
abundance: .
j_gene: TRBJ2-3

CDR3aa: CASSHQGSGGSSGELFF
CDR3nt: TGTGCCAGTAGTCACCAGGGATCTGGAGGGAGTAGCGGGGAGCTGTTTTTT
v_gene: TRBV19
d_gene: .
abundance: .
j_gene: TRBJ2-2